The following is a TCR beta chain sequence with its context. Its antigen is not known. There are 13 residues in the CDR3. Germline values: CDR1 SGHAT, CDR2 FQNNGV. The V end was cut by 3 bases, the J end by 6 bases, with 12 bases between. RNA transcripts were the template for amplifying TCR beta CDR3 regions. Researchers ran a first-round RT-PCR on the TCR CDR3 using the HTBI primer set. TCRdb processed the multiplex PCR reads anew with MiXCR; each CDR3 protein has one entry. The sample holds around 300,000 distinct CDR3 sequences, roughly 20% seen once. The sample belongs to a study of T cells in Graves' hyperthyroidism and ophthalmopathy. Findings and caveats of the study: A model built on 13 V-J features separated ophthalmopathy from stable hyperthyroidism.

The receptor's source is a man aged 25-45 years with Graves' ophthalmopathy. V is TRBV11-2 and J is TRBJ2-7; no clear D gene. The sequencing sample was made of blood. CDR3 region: CASSFKGLSEQYF. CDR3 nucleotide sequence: TGTGCCAGCAGCTTTAAGGGTCTTAGCGAGCAGTACTTC. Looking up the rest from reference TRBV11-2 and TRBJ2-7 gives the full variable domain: EAGVAQSPRYKIIEKRQSVAFWCNPISGHATLYWYQQILGQGPKLLIQFQNNGVVDDSQLPKDRFSAERLKGVDSTLKIQPAKLEDSAVYLCASSFKGLSEQYFGPGTRLTVT.